The next 30 T cell receptor beta chains were all read from a single sample in a study of B cell selection in AIRE deficiency. The table came from immunoSEQ multiplex PCR; TCRdb's copy has only in-frame clones and leaves some out. The data contain around 24,000 clones, approximately 96% of them singletons. Conventional CD4 T cells were sorted as CD4+CD127+ cells. Sequences were obtained from CD4+CD127+ conventional T cells sorted from PBMCs. These receptors were taken from a human donor in good health.

V is TRBV10-3 and J is TRBJ1-1; D unclear. This CDR3 contains 13 residues. The V gene's germline CDR1 is ENHRY and CDR2 SYGVKD. Trimming removed 8 bases from V and 7 bases from J, with 17 bases in between. CDR3 in amino acids: CAISMADDREAFF. CDR3 DNA sequence: TGTGCCATCTCTATGGCGGACGACCGTGAAGCTTTCTTT.

V usage is TRBV9 and J usage is TRBJ1-1, with 7 nucleotides matching TRBD1. Losses at the gene ends were 4 bases for V and 11 bases for J; bases not matched to a gene: 11. CDR1 is SGDLS, CDR2 YYNGEE, per germline. This CDR3 has 13 amino acids. The CDR3 is CASSHDRRGPAFF. The DNA of the CDR3 is TGTGCCAGCAGCCATGACAGAAGGGGGCCTGCTTTCTTT.

The chain employs TRBV4-3 and TRBJ2-2; a possible D gene is TRBD2 (5 bases). The V and J ends lost 0 bases and 1 base respectively, with 9 bases between them. The CDR3 has 16 residues. CDR1 and CDR2 (germline): LGHNA, YSLEER. The CDR3 sequence: CASSQDTGMNTGELFF. Here the CDR3 DNA reads TGCGCCAGCAGCCAAGATACGGGAATGAACACCGGGGAGCTGTTTTTT.

A remark on this clone: A read error may produce the germline difference seen at one junction end. The chain links TRBV6-1 to TRBJ1-1; D unclear. This CDR3 has 12 residues. Germline-derived CDR1 and CDR2 are MNHNS and SASEGT. The CDR3 spells CASSEAVPDAFF. CDR3 nucleotides: TGTGCCAGCAGTGAAGCGGTGCCTGACGCTTTCTTT.

Of note for this clone: Other DNA sequences in the same sample also yield this CDR3. This chain connects TRBV19 to TRBJ1-6, with D maybe TRBD1 (5 bases). Germline CDR1 and CDR2: LNHDA and SQIVND (reference sequence). V was trimmed by 3 bases and J by 10 bases, leaving 13 bases between them. The CDR3 covers 14 residues. The CDR3 loop reads CASSIGQGPSPLHF. DNA for the CDR3: TGTGCCAGTAGTATCGGGCAGGGCCCCTCACCCCTCCACTTT.

The chain carries TRBV7-7 and TRBJ2-7, with 7 bases fitting TRBD1. The V gene end was trimmed by 5 bases and the J gene end by 2 bases; junction bases not matched to a gene: 12. The CDR3 covers 16 residues. Germline V gene sequence: CDR1 SSHAT, CDR2 FNYEAQ (reference sequence). Here the CDR3 reads CASSPLTGWAPYEQYF. The CDR3 nucleotides read TGTGCCAGCAGCCCTCTGACAGGGTGGGCCCCCTACGAGCAGTACTTC. The complete variable domain, with remaining parts taken from reference TRBV7-7 and TRBJ2-7, reads GAGVSQSPRYKVTKRGQDVTLRCDPISSHATLYWYQQALGQGPEFLTYFNYEAQPDKSGLPSDRFSAERPEGSISTLTIQRTEQRDSAMYRCASSPLTGWAPYEQYFGPGTRLTVT.

A remark on this clone: The germline gene is not matched at one end of the junction; a read error may be the cause. The V and J genes are TRBV2 and TRBJ2-4; 10 bases fit TRBD1. This CDR3 region has 16 residues. CDR1 is SNHLY, CDR2 FYNNEI, per germline. The CDR3 spells CASREGTGVAKNIQYF. The CDR3 DNA reads TGTGCCAGCAGAGAAGGGACAGGGGTAGCCAAAAACATTCAGTACTTC.

This chain joins TRBV5-6 and TRBJ2-5, with D maybe TRBD2 (5 bases). The ends were cut back, 5 bases at V and 0 bases at J, with 26 bases in the middle. Per germline, CDR1 SGHDT and CDR2 YYEEEE. This CDR3 spans 19 amino acids. The CDR3: CASRRTLEGLPSYQETQYF. The DNA of the CDR3 is TGTGCCAGCAGGCGCACGTTAGAGGGCCTCCCATCGTACCAAGAGACCCAGTACTTC.

The chain employs TRBV28 and TRBJ1-5, with D possibly matching TRBD1 (6 bases). V was cut by 5 bases and J by 4 bases, with 12 bases left in between. CDR3 size: 14 residues. Germline V gives CDR1 MDHEN, CDR2 SYDVKM. The CDR3 nucleotides are TGTGCCAGCAGTCAACAGGGTTGGAATCAGCCCCAGCATTTT. The encoded protein is CASSQQGWNQPQHF.

The chain links TRBV27 to TRBJ1-1, with 7 positions matching TRBD1. The trim removed 6 bases at V and 4 bases at J, leaving 26 bases unmatched. This CDR3 region has 20 residues. CDR1 and CDR2 from the germline V gene are MNHEY and SMNVEV (reference sequence). The CDR3 region is CASSSPRRTTGRFPGTEAFF. The CDR3 DNA reads as TGTGCCAGCAGCAGCCCTCGGCGGACGACAGGGAGGTTCCCGGGCACTGAAGCTTTCTTT.

The genes are TRBV7-8 and TRBJ2-6, with TRBD1 matching 8 bases. The germline V gene has CDR1 SGHVS and CDR2 FQNEAQ. Trimming at V came to 4 bases and at J to 2 bases, leaving 7 bases not matched to a gene. The CDR3 totals 17 residues. The DNA of the CDR3 is TGTGCCAGCAGCTCCGCGCAGGGGGCCCCTGGGGCCAACGTCCTGACTTTC. This codes for CASSSAQGAPGANVLTF.

The V gene is TRBV6-4, the J gene TRBJ2-1; D is unresolved. Germline lookup yields CDR1 MRHNA and CDR2 SNTAGT. V was cut by 6 bases and J by 0 bases, with 12 bases left in between. The CDR3 totals 15 residues. CDR3 in amino acids: CASSEYSDSYNEQFF. CDR3 sequence (DNA): TGTGCCAGCAGCGAGTATTCTGACTCCTACAATGAGCAGTTCTTC.

This chain connects TRBV5-1 to TRBJ1-4, with TRBD1 identical over 7 bases. In germline, CDR1 is SGHRS, CDR2 YFSETQ. V lost 0 bases, J lost 7 bases, and 6 bases stayed unmatched. The CDR3 spans 15 residues. CDR3 in DNA: TGCGCCAGCAGCTTGGCGACAGGGAGGGGTGAAAAACTGTTTTTT. As protein: CASSLATGRGEKLFF.

The chain links TRBV18 to TRBJ2-7; a weak D match, TRBD1 (5 bases). The germline V gene encodes CDR1 KGHSH and CDR2 LQKENI. V gave up 6 bases and J gave up 7 bases, with 13 bases separating them. The CDR3 covers 12 residues. The CDR3 DNA follows: TGTGCCAGCTCGTCATCAGGGCGGGAGCAGTACTTC. As protein: CASSSSGREQYF.

The chain carries TRBV4-3 and TRBJ1-1; the match to TRBD1 covers 7 bases. The CDR3 has 15 amino acids. The germline gives CDR1 LGHNA, CDR2 YSLEER. J lost 5 bases, V lost 1 base, and 7 bases had no gene match. The CDR3 DNA sequence: TGCGCCAGCAGCCAAGGCAACAGGGGCTGGACTGAAGCTTTCTTT. Translated: CASSQGNRGWTEAFF.

The V and J genes are TRBV5-1 and TRBJ2-1; D may be TRBD1 or TRBD2 (5 bases each). V was pared by 0 bases and J by 11 bases, with 15 bases between. CDR1 and CDR2 (germline): SGHRS, YFSETQ. This CDR3 has 14 residues. The CDR3 DNA follows: TGCGCCAGCAGCTTGGGAGGGGAAATGAATAAGCAGTTCTTC. Protein sequence: CASSLGGEMNKQFF.

The chain uses TRBV7-2 and TRBJ1-5; D uncertain. The CDR3 spans 12 residues. Trimming left V 7 bases short and J 0 bases short, with 4 bases between. Germline loops: CDR1 SGHTA, CDR2 FQGNSA. CDR3 nucleotide sequence: TGTGCCAGCACCAGTAGCAATCAGCCCCAGCATTTT. Translating it yields CASTSSNQPQHF.

The V call is TRBV5-6, the J call TRBJ2-7; D not certain. CDR3 size: 12 residues. Trimming stripped 4 bases from V and 7 bases from J, with 12 bases between. Germline-derived CDR1 and CDR2 are SGHDT and YYEEEE. The CDR3 sequence is CASSQVSREQYF. The CDR3 DNA reads as TGTGCCAGCAGCCAGGTGTCGCGAGAGCAGTACTTC.

Only one count was recorded for this clone. At one end, the junction sequence differs from germline, possibly due to a read error. V is TRBV7-9 and J is TRBJ2-7, with unresolved D. Per germline, CDR1 SEHNR and CDR2 FQNEAQ (reference sequence). This CDR3 comprises 13 residues. CDR3 loop: CASSFASSSEQYF. In DNA, the CDR3 is TGTGCCAGCAGCTTTGCCAGCTCCTCCGAGCAGTACTTC.

The chain joins TRBV7-9 to TRBJ1-2, with unresolved D. V dropped 5 bases and J dropped 6 bases, with 22 bases sitting between them. Germline V gene lookup returns CDR1 SEHNR and CDR2 FQNEAQ (reference sequence). The CDR3 covers 16 residues. CDR3 amino acids: CASSLGDSPGPHGYTF. The DNA of the CDR3 is TGTGCCAGCAGCCTCGGAGACTCCCCGGGCCCGCATGGCTACACCTTC.

This clone has a single count. V and J are TRBV30 and TRBJ1-1; no firm D call. CDR3 length equals 15 residues. The V and J ends lost 5 bases and 4 bases respectively, with 20 bases between them. Germline CDR1 and CDR2: GTSNPN and SVGIG (reference sequence). The CDR3 protein is CAWHLRAGEGTEAFF. The DNA of the CDR3 is TGTGCCTGGCACTTAAGGGCCGGAGAAGGCACTGAAGCTTTCTTT.

The CDR3 sequence: CASSPPGGGRGTDTQYF. In DNA, the CDR3 is TGTGCCAGCTCACCACCAGGCGGCGGAAGGGGCACAGATACGCAGTATTTT. The chain couples TRBV18 to TRBJ2-3; D gene ambiguous. Trimming shortened V by 0 bases and J by 1 base, and 14 bases separated the two germline ends. The CDR3 consists of 17 residues. Germline assignment: CDR1 KGHSH and CDR2 LQKENI.

The chain employs TRBV5-4 and TRBJ2-6, with 10 bases lining up with TRBD1. CDR3 length: 17 residues. V was pared by 4 bases and J by 4 bases, with 8 bases of the junction left unmatched. Germline lookup yields CDR1 SGHNT and CDR2 YYREEE (reference sequence). Written as DNA, the CDR3 is TGTGCCAGCAGCACCCGACAGGGGGCGACCGGGGCCAACGTCCTGACTTTC. This sequence encodes CASSTRQGATGANVLTF.

The V call is TRBV15, the J call TRBJ2-3; 7 positions match TRBD2. V dropped 0 bases and J dropped 4; count of bases not matched to a gene: 7. From germline, CDR1 is LNHNV and CDR2 YYDKDF (reference sequence). The CDR3 spans 16 residues. CDR3 residues: CATSRDGGLESDTQYF. CDR3 nucleotides: TGTGCCACCAGCAGAGATGGAGGACTAGAATCAGATACGCAGTATTTT.

This chain uses TRBV18 with TRBJ2-7; 10 bases map to TRBD1. The CDR3 contains 18 residues. CDR1 is KGHSH and CDR2 is LQKENI in the germline V gene. V shed 3 bases, J shed 3 bases, and the junction held 14 bases outside the gene matches. The CDR3 nucleotides are TGTGCCAGCTCACCCCCGGGACAGGGGTTGAGTGGGGTCTACGAGCAGTACTTC. Translated: CASSPPGQGLSGVYEQYF.

The chain joins TRBV6-1 to TRBJ2-3, with 8 bases identical to TRBD2. After removal of 5 bases from V and 1 base from J, the junction contained 2 bases not matched to a gene. CDR1 and CDR2 (germline): MNHNS, SASEGT. The CDR3 length is 14 residues. The CDR3 loop is CASSPGGGTDTQYF. As DNA, the CDR3 is TGTGCCAGCAGTCCCGGGGGGGGCACAGATACGCAGTATTTT.

V and J are TRBV5-1 and TRBJ2-7; perhaps TRBD1 as D (6 bases). Trimming cost V 4 bases and J 2 bases, with 13 bases left between them. CDR1 and CDR2 from the germline V gene are SGHRS and YFSETQ. The CDR3 runs 14 residues. The CDR3 here is CASSGRGYPYEQYF. The CDR3 DNA reads TGCGCCAGCAGCGGCAGGGGTTATCCCTACGAGCAGTACTTC.

The rearrangement links TRBV7-6 to TRBJ1-6; 9 bases are a match to TRBD1. The CDR3 runs 14 residues. Trimming removed 3 bases from V and 9 bases from J; junction bases left unmatched: 3. Germline lookup yields CDR1 SGHVS and CDR2 FNYEAQ. This CDR3 reads CASSLGQGGSPLHF. The CDR3 bases are TGTGCCAGCAGCTTGGGACAGGGAGGTTCACCCCTCCACTTT.

The chain joins TRBV7-3 to TRBJ2-6; D unclear. The CDR3 loop spans 15 amino acids. Germline V CDR1 and CDR2: SGHTA, FQGTGA. The V gene lost 2 bases and the J gene lost 2 bases, with 7 bases spanning the gap. The CDR3 region is CASSLVRAGANVLTF. In nucleotides, the CDR3 is TGTGCCAGCAGCTTAGTACGGGCTGGGGCCAACGTCCTGACTTTC.

V is TRBV5-4 and J is TRBJ1-1; TRBD1 matches at 8 bases. CDR1 is SGHNT and CDR2 is YYREEE in the germline V gene (reference sequence). The CDR3 loop spans 15 amino acids. Trimming removed 3 bases from V and 1 base from J; junction bases left unmatched: 5. The CDR3 nucleotides read TGTGCCAGCAGCTCCGGGACAGGCGGGAACACTGAAGCTTTCTTT. Its protein product is CASSSGTGGNTEAFF. Supplemented by reference TRBV5-4 and TRBJ1-1, the full variable domain reads ETGVTQSPTHLIKTRGQQVTLRCSSQSGHNTVSWYQQALGQGPQFIFQYYREEENGRGNFPPRFSGLQFPNYSSELNVNALELDDSALYLCASSSGTGGNTEAFFGQGTRLTVV.